Included here is one T cell receptor beta chain sequence, with context. Its target is unknown. TCRdb re-called the 5' RACE reads through MiXCR, storing one row per CDR3 protein. The data contain 300,000 to 350,000 distinct CDR3 sequences, around 19% of them seen just once; the ten biggest clones take up around a fifth. Trimming removed 0 bases at V and 2 bases at J, with 10 bases between. The CDR3 runs 16 residues. Per the germline V gene, CDR1 is LGHNA and CDR2 is YSLEER. The data stem from a study of T-cell memory formation after mild COVID-19. Notes on the study in general: The SARS-CoV-2 specificity of second-wave clones reaching peak at day 37 remained unverified. Contracting CD8+ clones were enriched in EMRA, CD4+ mainly in CM and EM. Pre-infection memory showed some responding clones, and this suggested that cross-reactive memory joined.

This TCR was recovered from a man aged 18 to 29 who had mild COVID-19 (a few samples of this study predate the infection). Cell type and time point are not known. This sequence joins TRBV4-3 and TRBJ2-2; D call uncertain. Specimen: PBMCs or a T cell subset sorted from them (not recorded which). CDR3: CASSQDAGRNTGELFF. The CDR3, as DNA: TGCGCCAGCAGCCAAGATGCAGGACGAAACACCGGGGAGCTGTTTTTT.